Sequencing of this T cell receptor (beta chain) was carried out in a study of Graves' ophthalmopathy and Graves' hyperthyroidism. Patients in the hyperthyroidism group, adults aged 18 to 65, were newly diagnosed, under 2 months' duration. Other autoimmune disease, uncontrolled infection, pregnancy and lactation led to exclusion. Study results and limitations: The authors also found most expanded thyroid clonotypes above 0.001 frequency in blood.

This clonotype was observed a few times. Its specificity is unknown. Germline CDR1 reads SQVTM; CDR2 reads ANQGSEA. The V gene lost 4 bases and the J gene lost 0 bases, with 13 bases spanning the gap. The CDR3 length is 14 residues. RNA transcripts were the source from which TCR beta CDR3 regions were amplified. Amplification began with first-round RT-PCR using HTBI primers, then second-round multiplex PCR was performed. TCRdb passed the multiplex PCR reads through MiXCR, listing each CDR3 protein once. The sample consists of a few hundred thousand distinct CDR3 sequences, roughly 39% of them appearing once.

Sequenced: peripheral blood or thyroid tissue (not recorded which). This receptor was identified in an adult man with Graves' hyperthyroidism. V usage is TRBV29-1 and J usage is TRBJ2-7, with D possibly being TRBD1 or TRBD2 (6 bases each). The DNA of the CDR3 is TGCAGCGTTGTCGGGGGCGGCACCTCCTACGAGCAGTACTTC. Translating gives CSVVGGGTSYEQYF.